This entry concerns a single TCR beta chain. What it binds is not known. With 60 Vbeta and 13 Jbeta primers, the PCR was carried out. Clones were sequenced by immunoSEQ multiplex PCR, and TCRdb holds only the in-frame ones, with some missing. The sample records 150,000 or so clones, 70% to 80% being singletons. V lost 4 bases and J 1 base, leaving 8 bases between the germline ends. CDR3 length equals 14 residues. Germline V CDR1 and CDR2: MNHNS, SASEGT. These data are taken from a study of cytomegalovirus exposure and HLA in healthy donors. Study-wide findings and caveats: When a later analysis was performed, an Asian-associated ancestry cluster reportedly had fewer N-insertions than the approximately 680-donor mean. When the data were analyzed later, several of the most significant clusters appeared to be linked to common viral pathogens.

Those who donated were healthy bone marrow donors. This TCR was sampled from a man in his forties in good health and CMV-seropositive. The sequencing input was PBMCs. V usage is TRBV6-1 and J usage is TRBJ1-3, with D unresolved. As DNA, the CDR3 is TGTGCCAGCAGTGTAACGGTATCTGGAAACACCATATATTTT. This codes for CASSVTVSGNTIYF.